This T cell receptor beta chain was sequenced in a study of T cells after yellow fever vaccination. Production of TCR cDNA was by 5'RACE template switching, which also added a universal primer site and UMIs. Each CDR3 protein gets one entry after TCRdb re-called the 5' RACE reads with MiXCR. Altogether around 260,000 distinct CDR3 sequences are present, roughly 4.8% being singletons, with the ten largest covering 2.5% to 4%. The V gene end was trimmed by 2 bases and the J gene end by 5 bases; junction bases not matched to a gene: 7. The CDR3 contains 17 residues. CDR1 is SGHVS and CDR2 is FNYEAQ in the germline V gene.

The chain has TRBV7-6 and TRBJ2-1; 12 bases match TRBD2. The receptor comes from a man between 18 and 29 years old who received the YFV17D yellow fever vaccine. Sequences were derived from CD4+ T cells sorted from PBMCs, sampled on the day of the yellow fever booster vaccination. As DNA, the CDR3 is TGTGCCAGCAGCTTATACCAGACTAGCGGGGGCAACAATGAGCAGTTCTTC. It is translated as CASSLYQTSGGNNEQFF.